Below, 24 T cell receptor beta chains from the same sample are listed, as sequenced in a study of cytomegalovirus exposure and HLA in healthy donors. 60 Vbeta and 13 Jbeta primers were used in PCR. Sequenced by immunoSEQ multiplex PCR; TCRdb stores in-frame clones only, minus some. The table includes roughly 150,000 clones, about 80% detected once. Material: PBMCs. The source is a man aged 18 to 29 in good health and CMV-seropositive.

V and J are TRBV5-1 and TRBJ2-5; 8 bases map to TRBD2. With 4 bases clipped from V and 3 bases from J, the junction kept 5 bases outside the gene matches. This CDR3 has 14 amino acids. In germline, CDR1 is SGHRS, CDR2 YFSETQ. The CDR3 DNA reads as TGCGCCAGCAGCGGAGGGACTAGTGAAGAGACCCAGTACTTC. Translation: CASSGGTSEETQYF.

The V and J genes are TRBV7-9 and TRBJ2-1; no clear D. CDR1 is SEHNR, CDR2 FQNEAQ, per germline (reference sequence). V was shortened by 4 bases and J by 0 bases, with 19 bases between the two germline ends. This CDR3 comprises 18 residues. In DNA form, the CDR3 reads TGTGCCAGCAGCTACCCTCAACGACTCTCCCCCTCCTACAATGAGCAGTTCTTC. Translation: CASSYPQRLSPSYNEQFF.

The V call is TRBV5-1, the J call TRBJ1-4; TRBD1 might be the D (6 bases). The V end lost 3 bases, the J end lost 10 bases, and 25 bases lay between the germline ends. From germline, CDR1 is SGHRS and CDR2 YFSETQ. The CDR3 runs to 17 residues. The DNA for the CDR3 is TGCGCCAGCAGCTCTGGGGCAGGGGAAGTTTCATATGGAAAACTGTTTTTT. Protein: CASSSGAGEVSYGKLFF.

In the case of this clone: The same CDR3 is also encoded by other DNA sequences in this sample. CDR3 in amino acids: CASTKGERYGYTF. CDR3 coding DNA: TGTGCCAGCACTAAGGGGGAGCGGTATGGCTACACCTTC. The chain links TRBV6-5 to TRBJ1-2, with D possibly matching TRBD1 (6 bases). This CDR3 is 13 amino acids long. V lost 7 bases to trimming and J lost 5 bases, with 14 bases between them. CDR1 is MNHEY and CDR2 is SVGAGI in the germline V gene.

Concerning this clone: The same CDR3 arises from other DNA sequences in this sample as well. V usage is TRBV2 and J usage is TRBJ1-5; D remains unclear. Deletions cut 6 bases from V and 9 bases from J, with 15 bases between. CDR3 length equals 13 residues. Germline CDR1 reads SNHLY; CDR2 reads FYNNEI. For the CDR3, the DNA is TGTGCCAGCAGCGGACTCCCTTCCCGGCCCCAGCATTTT. It encodes CASSGLPSRPQHF.

This clone was counted a single time. V usage is TRBV28 and J usage is TRBJ2-7; 8 bases map to TRBD1. V lost 3 bases to trimming and J lost 4 bases; unmatched junction nucleotides: 14. CDR1 is MDHEN, CDR2 SYDVKM, per germline. This CDR3 has 17 residues. CDR3 in amino acids: CASSFPQIQGGVYEQYF. CDR3 in DNA: TGTGCCAGCAGTTTCCCCCAAATACAGGGGGGAGTGTACGAGCAGTACTTC. Combining the CDR3 with reference TRBV28 and TRBJ2-7 gives the whole variable domain DVKVTQSSRYLVKRTGEKVFLECVQDMDHENMFWYRQDPGLGLRLIYFSYDVKMKEKGDIPEGYSVSREKKERFSLILESASTNQTSMYLCASSFPQIQGGVYEQYFGPGTRLTVT.

The chain joins TRBV27 to TRBJ1-3, with 8 bases identical to TRBD1. V was clipped by 6 bases and J by 2 bases; unmatched bases: 3. The CDR3 totals 14 residues. Germline assignment: CDR1 MNHEY and CDR2 SMNVEV (reference sequence). The CDR3 sequence is CASRGRGPGNTIYF. The CDR3 DNA reads as TGTGCCAGCAGAGGCAGGGGGCCTGGAAACACCATATATTTT.

The table lists this clone with a count of one. The chain couples TRBV30 to TRBJ2-7; D may be TRBD1 (7 bases). Trimming shortened V by 0 bases and J by 6 bases, and 12 bases separated the two germline ends. The germline V gene has CDR1 GTSNPN and CDR2 SVGIG (reference sequence). This CDR3 is built from 13 residues. The CDR3 here is CAWSVLEGAEQYF. In DNA form, the CDR3 reads TGTGCCTGGAGTGTACTGGAGGGGGCCGAGCAGTACTTC.

J is TRBJ1-2 and V is TRBV6-5; 9 nucleotides match TRBD1. The CDR3 has 15 amino acids. Trimming at V came to 5 bases and at J to 3 bases, leaving 7 bases not matched to a gene. Looked up from germline, CDR1 is MNHEY and CDR2 is SVGAGI. The CDR3 region is CASSRWDRAHYGYTF. CDR3 nucleotide sequence: TGTGCCAGCAGTAGGTGGGACAGGGCTCACTATGGCTACACCTTC.

The chain couples TRBV5-4 to TRBJ1-2; D unresolved. This CDR3 is built from 15 residues. V dropped 4 bases and J dropped 4 bases, with 17 bases sitting between them. CDR1 and CDR2 (germline): SGHNT, YYREEE (reference sequence). The CDR3 region has the DNA TGTGCCAGCAGCCGAGGAGGGCGAGGAAGCTATGGCTACACCTTC. As protein: CASSRGGRGSYGYTF.

This chain uses TRBV6-1 with TRBJ2-7; 8 bases fit TRBD1. Germline V lookup: CDR1 MNHNS, CDR2 SASEGT. This CDR3 has 14 residues. After removal of 7 bases from V and 7 bases from J, the junction contained 12 bases not matched to a gene. In DNA, the CDR3 is TGTGCCAGCATGGGCCCCCAGGGGGCGGGGGAGCAGTACTTC. Its translation is CASMGPQGAGEQYF.

The chain carries TRBV7-2 and TRBJ1-4, with a tentative D call TRBD1 (5 bases). With 5 bases removed from V and 5 bases from J, the gap between germline ends came to 15 bases. The V gene's germline CDR1 is SGHTA and CDR2 FQGNSA. The CDR3 has 15 residues. This CDR3 reads CASSEAGLPNEKLFF. For the CDR3, the DNA is TGTGCCAGCAGCGAGGCGGGGCTGCCGAATGAAAAACTGTTTTTT.

This chain uses TRBV7-9 with TRBJ1-4, with a tentative D call TRBD1 (6 bases). The CDR3 extends over 16 amino acids. V was clipped by 1 base and J by 5 bases, with 14 bases between them. Germline V CDR1 and CDR2: SEHNR, FQNEAQ (reference sequence). CDR3 amino acids: CASSLGVGRGNEKLFF. The CDR3 DNA follows: TGTGCCAGCAGCTTAGGGGTCGGCAGGGGAAATGAAAAACTGTTTTTT.

The genes are TRBV13 and TRBJ2-1, with 9 bases aligning to TRBD1. The ends lost 5 bases at V and 8 bases at J; junction bases unmatched: 7. The germline gives CDR1 PRHDT, CDR2 FYEKMQ (reference sequence). This CDR3 has 14 residues. The CDR3 sequence: CASSPGQGTDEQFF. DNA for the CDR3: TGTGCCAGCAGCCCAGGACAGGGGACGGATGAGCAGTTCTTC.

V and J are TRBV2 and TRBJ1-5; 7 bases are a match to TRBD1. Germline V gene data show CDR1 as SNHLY and CDR2 as FYNNEI. V lost 6 bases, J lost 8 bases, and 10 bases stayed unmatched. The CDR3 covers 14 residues. CDR3 nucleotides: TGTGCCAGCAGGCCTTGGGACAGATACGAGCCCCAGCATTTT. It yields the protein CASRPWDRYEPQHF.

V and J are TRBV19 and TRBJ1-2; D call uncertain. This CDR3 has 14 residues. Germline V gene sequence: CDR1 LNHDA, CDR2 SQIVND (reference sequence). Deletions cut 1 base from V and 4 bases from J, with 10 bases between. CDR3 sequence (DNA): TGTGCCAGTAGTATAGCAGGAGGCGGCTATGGCTACACCTTC. As protein: CASSIAGGGYGYTF.

The genes are TRBV5-4 and TRBJ2-3, with 7 bases aligning to TRBD1. J lost 0 bases, V lost 1 base, and 5 bases had no gene match. The CDR3 is 16 amino acids. Germline V gene data show CDR1 as SGHNT and CDR2 as YYREEE (reference sequence). CDR3 loop: CASSLKGTASTDTQYF. The CDR3 nucleotides read TGTGCCAGCAGCTTGAAGGGGACAGCGAGCACAGATACGCAGTATTTT.

This sequence joins TRBV29-1 and TRBJ1-1; 7 nucleotides align to TRBD1. Germline values: CDR1 SQVTM, CDR2 ANQGSEA. CDR3 length equals 12 residues. The V gene end was trimmed by 7 bases and the J gene end by 4 bases; junction bases not matched to a gene: 6. The CDR3 coding sequence is TGCAGCGCCACGGACAGGTCCACTGAAGCTTTCTTT. Translation gives CSATDRSTEAFF. Combining the CDR3 with reference TRBV29-1 and TRBJ1-1 gives the whole variable domain SAVISQKPSRDICQRGTSLTIQCQVDSQVTMMFWYRQQPGQSLTLIATANQGSEATYESGFVIDKFPISRPNLTFSTLTVSNMSPEDSSIYLCSATDRSTEAFFGQGTRLTVV.

The chain recombines TRBV28 with TRBJ2-7; 14 positions agree with TRBD2. V was clipped by 6 bases and J by 7 bases; unmatched bases: 11. This CDR3 spans 16 amino acids. CDR1 and CDR2 (germline): MDHEN, SYDVKM. The CDR3 protein is CASSPARLAGGREQYF. CDR3 nucleotide sequence: TGTGCCAGCAGCCCCGCCCGACTAGCGGGAGGGAGGGAGCAGTACTTC.

This clone was recorded a few times. The J gene is TRBJ2-7, the V gene TRBV14; tentative D call: TRBD2 (6 bases). V lost 0 bases to trimming and J lost 4 bases, with 10 bases between them. The CDR3 runs to 14 residues. Germline CDR1 SGHDN, CDR2 FVKESK. CDR3 DNA: TGTGCCAGCAGCCAAGATGGGGGGTTATACGAGCAGTACTTC. This gives the protein CASSQDGGLYEQYF.

This rearrangement joins TRBV30 to TRBJ2-2; tentative D call: TRBD2 (6 bases). V lost 8 bases and J 6 bases, leaving 16 bases between the germline ends. The CDR3 runs to 13 residues. CDR1 GTSNPN and CDR2 SVGIG come from the germline V gene (reference sequence). The DNA for the CDR3 is TGTGCCCATAACCTAGCGTACCCCGGGGAGCTGTTTTTT. Its translation is CAHNLAYPGELFF.

Written as DNA, the CDR3 is TGTGCCAGTAGTAGAGCACTTTACAATGAGCAGTTCTTC. Translation gives CASSRALYNEQFF. This chain links TRBV19 with TRBJ2-1; the D is unclear. This CDR3 spans 13 amino acids. The germline V and J ends were trimmed by 4 bases and 4 bases, with 8 bases remaining between them. The germline V gene encodes CDR1 LNHDA and CDR2 SQIVND (reference sequence). Filled out from reference TRBV19 and TRBJ2-1, the complete variable domain reads DGGITQSPKYLFRKEGQNVTLSCEQNLNHDAMYWYRQDPGQGLRLIYYSQIVNDFQKGDIAEGYSVSREKKESFPLTVTSAQKNPTAFYLCASSRALYNEQFFGPGTRLTVL.

V is TRBV5-6 and J is TRBJ1-1, with no clear D. Trimming cost V 4 bases and J 4 bases, with 14 bases left between them. Germline-derived CDR1 and CDR2 are SGHDT and YYEEEE. This CDR3 contains 14 residues. The CDR3 reads CASSLGGLITEAFF. The CDR3 DNA reads as TGTGCCAGCAGCCTAGGAGGACTAATCACTGAAGCTTTCTTT.

The chain carries TRBV19 and TRBJ1-1; D gene unclear. There are 9 residues in the CDR3. The germline V gene has CDR1 LNHDA and CDR2 SQIVND (reference sequence). CDR3 residues: CGAGTEAFF. The CDR3 region has the DNA TGTGGGGCGGGAACTGAAGCTTTCTTT.